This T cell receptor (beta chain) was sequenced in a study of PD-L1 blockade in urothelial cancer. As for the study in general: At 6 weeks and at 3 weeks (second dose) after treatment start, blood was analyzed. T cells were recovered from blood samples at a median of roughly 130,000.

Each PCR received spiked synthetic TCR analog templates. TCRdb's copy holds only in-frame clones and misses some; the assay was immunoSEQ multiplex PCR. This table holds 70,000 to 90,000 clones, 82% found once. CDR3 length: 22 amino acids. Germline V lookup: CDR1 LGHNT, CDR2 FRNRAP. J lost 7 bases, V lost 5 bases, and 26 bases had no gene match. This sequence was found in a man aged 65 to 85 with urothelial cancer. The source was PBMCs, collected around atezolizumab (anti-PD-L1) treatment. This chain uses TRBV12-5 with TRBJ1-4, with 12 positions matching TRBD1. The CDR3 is CASGPTSSGTGGAGSPTEKLFF. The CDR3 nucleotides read TGTGCTAGTGGTCCAACATCCTCCGGGACAGGGGGCGCCGGGTCCCCTACTGAAAAACTGTTTTTT.